This passage covers 7 T cell receptor beta chains from one sample sequenced in a study of blood T cells in healthy people across ages. Together with a sample-barcoded 5' primer, a J-beta primer mix was included in a second PCR lasting roughly 6 to 12 cycles. MiXCR, run by TCRdb on the 5' RACE reads, gives a single entry per CDR3 protein. This sample has some 670,000 distinct CDR3 sequences, with around 52% found just once. Sequencing was carried out using blood. These receptors all stem from a woman of 80 years or more in good health.

This chain joins TRBV5-1 and TRBJ1-2, with D possibly matching TRBD1 (6 bases). CDR1 and CDR2 from the germline V gene are SGHRS and YFSETQ. Trimming shortened V by 4 bases and J by 4 bases, and 11 bases separated the two germline ends. There are 13 residues in the CDR3. In DNA, the CDR3 is TGCGCCAGCAGCGTCACAGGGTTCTATGGCTACACCTTC. As protein: CASSVTGFYGYTF. The whole variable domain, remainder taken from reference TRBV5-1 and TRBJ1-2, is KAGVTQTPRYLIKTRGQQVTLSCSPISGHRSVSWYQQTPGQGLQFLFEYFSETQRNKGNFPGRFSGRQFSNSRSEMNVSTLELGDSALYLCASSVTGFYGYTFGSGTRLTVV.

The gene calls are TRBV7-2 and TRBJ1-2; 11 nucleotides agree with TRBD1. The CDR3 runs 17 residues. The V and J ends lost 0 bases and 7 bases, in that order; junction bases with no gene match: 10. In germline, CDR1 is SGHTA, CDR2 FQGNSA. CDR3 in DNA: TGTGCCAGCAGCTTAGCCGCGGTGGACAGGGGGCATGGTGGCTACACCTTC. It encodes CASSLAAVDRGHGGYTF. The entire variable domain, with the rest obtained from reference TRBV7-2 and TRBJ1-2, is as follows: GAGVSQSPSNKVTEKGKDVELRCDPISGHTALYWYRQSLGQGLEFLIYFQGNSAPDKSGLPSDRFSAERTGGSVSTLTIQRTQQEDSAVYLCASSLAAVDRGHGGYTFGSGTRLTVV.

The chain recombines TRBV6-5 with TRBJ2-3; the D gene could be TRBD1 or TRBD2 (5 bases each). Per germline, CDR1 MNHEY and CDR2 SVGAGI. V was cut by 4 bases and J by 8 bases, with 22 bases left in between. This CDR3 spans 16 amino acids. DNA of the CDR3: TGTGCCAGCAGTTCCGCTCCGGGGCTAGGGGCGGTTACGCAGTATTTT. Protein sequence: CASSSAPGLGAVTQYF.

This chain joins TRBV25-1 and TRBJ2-7, with 9 bases that match TRBD2. TRBJ2-4 explains the end of the DNA better; the J call may be wrong. CDR3 size: 14 residues. The germline gives CDR1 MGHDK, CDR2 SYGVNS. This CDR3 is CASSDAGGPGIQYF. CDR3 nucleotides: TGTGCCAGCAGTGACGCGGGAGGGCCGGGCATTCAGTACTTC.

CDR3 sequence reads: CASSPPLGPEAFF. CDR3 DNA: TGTGCCAGCAGCCCCCCGCTCGGACCTGAAGCTTTCTTT. This rearrangement joins TRBV7-9 to TRBJ1-1; D is uncertain. Germline loops: CDR1 SEHNR, CDR2 FQNEAQ (reference sequence). V gave up 5 bases and J gave up 6 bases, with 13 bases separating them. This CDR3 region has 13 residues.

The V call is TRBV15, the J call TRBJ2-5; D perhaps matches TRBD1 (5 bases). Germline-derived CDR1 and CDR2 are LNHNV and YYDKDF (reference sequence). CDR3 length: 17 residues. V was cut by 0 bases and J by 2 bases, with 16 bases left in between. CDR3 loop: CATSRDARRAVQETQYF. DNA of the CDR3: TGTGCCACCAGCAGAGATGCCCGCAGGGCAGTACAAGAGACCCAGTACTTC.

This clonotype showed up just a few times. V gene TRBV7-9 combines with J gene TRBJ1-2, with TRBD1 identical over 8 bases. The CDR3 runs to 18 residues. Trimming removed 0 bases from V and 0 bases from J; junction bases left unmatched: 9. Germline V gene lookup returns CDR1 SEHNR and CDR2 FQNEAQ (reference sequence). The CDR3 is CASSLAARQGLSNYGYTF. CDR3 coding DNA: TGTGCCAGCAGCTTAGCGGCCAGACAGGGGCTATCTAACTATGGCTACACCTTC.